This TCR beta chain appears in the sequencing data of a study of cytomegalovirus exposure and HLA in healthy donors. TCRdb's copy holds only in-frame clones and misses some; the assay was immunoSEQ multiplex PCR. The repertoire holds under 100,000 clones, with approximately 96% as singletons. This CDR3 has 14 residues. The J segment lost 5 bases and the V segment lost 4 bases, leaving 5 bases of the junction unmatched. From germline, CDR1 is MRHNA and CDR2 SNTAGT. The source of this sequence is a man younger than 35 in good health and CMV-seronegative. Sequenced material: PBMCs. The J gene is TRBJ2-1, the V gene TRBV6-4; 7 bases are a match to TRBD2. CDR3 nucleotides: TGTGCCAGCAGTGTGTTCGGGACTAACAATGAGCAGTTCTTC. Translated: CASSVFGTNNEQFF.